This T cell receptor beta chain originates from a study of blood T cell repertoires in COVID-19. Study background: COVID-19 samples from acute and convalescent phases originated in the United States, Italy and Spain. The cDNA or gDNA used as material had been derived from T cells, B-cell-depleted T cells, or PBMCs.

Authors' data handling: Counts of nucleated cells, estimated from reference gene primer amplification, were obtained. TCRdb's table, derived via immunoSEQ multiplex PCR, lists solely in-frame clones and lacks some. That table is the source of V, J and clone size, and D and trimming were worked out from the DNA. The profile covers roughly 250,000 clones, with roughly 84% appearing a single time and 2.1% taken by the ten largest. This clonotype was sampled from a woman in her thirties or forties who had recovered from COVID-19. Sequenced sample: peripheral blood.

CDR3 nucleotide sequence: TGTGCCAGCAGCTTAGGACAGGGGTTCGGAAACACCATATATTTT. Translation: CASSLGQGFGNTIYF. The rearrangement joins TRBV5-5 to TRBJ1-3; 9 nucleotides align to TRBD1. The CDR3 length is 15 residues. V shed 2 bases, J shed 4 bases, and the junction held 4 bases outside the gene matches. Germline assignment: CDR1 SGHKS and CDR2 YYEKEE (reference sequence).